The TCR beta chain described here comes from a study of shared clonotypes between healthy human individuals. Study as a whole: Sampling drew on donors who were a couple of women and a few men aged 18 to 49.

Measured with immunoSEQ multiplex PCR; TCRdb has only the in-frame clones, and not every one. The table records around 940,000 clones, over 60% of them present only once. Germline CDR1 ENHRY, CDR2 SYGVKD. This CDR3 is built from 13 residues. V was pared by 4 bases and J by 6 bases, with 12 bases between. The genes are TRBV10-3 and TRBJ1-2, with D possibly matching TRBD1 (5 bases). The sequence was obtained from a man in his late teens or twenties in good health. Sequencing used memory CD4+ T cells sorted from blood. Stated subset: CD45RA-negative fraction. The CDR3 nucleotides read TGTGCCATCAGTGGGGGGAGAGAGAATGGCTACACCTTC. Its translation is CAISGGRENGYTF.